This T cell receptor beta chain appears in the sequencing data of a study of graft-versus-host responses after intestinal transplantation. Study-level background: Every recipient had anti-thymocyte globulin induction and about three years of tacrolimus plus steroids.

CDR3 length equals 14 residues. Per germline, CDR1 MDHEN and CDR2 SYDVKM. V lost 10 bases and J 4 bases, leaving 17 bases between the germline ends. Sequencing was performed with immunoSEQ multiplex PCR; in TCRdb, only in-frame clones are kept and a portion is missing. The repertoire holds around 100,000 clones, about 88% seen once, with about 0.93% in the top ten. About this clone: Its target is unknown.

Study findings and constraints: Peak circulating GvH clone levels were associated with early post-transplant HvG declines. Individuals who had graft-donor T cell macrochimerism had allografts that showed high graft-versus-host to host-versus-graft clonal ratios. Researchers found GvH clones in recipient marrow, and some showed up first in ileum or blood.

The genes are TRBV28 and TRBJ1-3; D call uncertain. Specimen: unstimulated CD4+ T cells sorted from spleen or lymph node cells, collected before transplant. The origin of this receptor is a human donor who was the organ donor for an intestinal transplant. CDR3 in DNA: TGTGCCACCCGGAATCAAGGAAGCGGAAACACCATATATTTT. Translation: CATRNQGSGNTIYF.